This TCR beta chain was identified in a study of blood T cell repertoires in COVID-19. Looking at the study overall: The study drew acute and convalescent COVID-19 samples from the United States, Italy and Spain. T cells, B-cell-depleted T cells, or PBMCs supplied cDNA or gDNA.

Per the germline V gene, CDR1 is SGHTA and CDR2 is FQGNSA. CDR3 length equals 15 residues. With 4 bases clipped from V and 4 bases from J, the junction kept 5 bases outside the gene matches. Per the original methods: Using reference gene primer amplification, nucleated cell counts were estimated. Repertoires were generated with immunoSEQ multiplex PCR, while TCRdb's copy carries only in-frame clones and drops some. V and J calls and clone size are those listed in that table; D and trimming were worked out from the DNA. The data show about 170,000 clones, with around 85% seen just once and 9.5% to 13% held by the top ten. Patients from Seattle were sampled longitudinally, starting during active infection.

This TCR came from a woman aged 55-75 years with COVID-19, enrolled during active disease. Sequencing input: peripheral blood. The V gene is TRBV7-2, the J gene TRBJ1-3; 9 bases fit TRBD1. CDR3 sequence: CASSSTGGLGNTIYF. As DNA, the CDR3 is TGTGCCAGCAGCTCAACAGGGGGCTTAGGAAACACCATATATTTT.